Each of the 7 T cell receptor beta chains below was sequenced from the same sample in a study of CD8 T cells in ankylosing spondylitis. General observations from the study: It appeared that ankylosing spondylitis blood was characterized by a TCR beta motif of 8 or 9 highly homologous variants.

These receptors have no identified antigens. Using its own MiXCR run on the 5' RACE reads, TCRdb lists one record per CDR3 protein. The sample carries 300,000 to 400,000 distinct CDR3 sequences, about a fifth recorded once. Material for sequencing was blood, either unsorted or a sorted T cell fraction (not recorded which). Source of these receptors: a male donor with ankylosing spondylitis.

In nucleotides, the CDR3 is TGCAGTGCGAGGACGCACGGTACGCAGTATTTT. Its translation: CSARTHGTQYF. The chain recombines TRBV20-1 with TRBJ2-3; D is unresolved. V lost 6 bases, J lost 8 bases, and 12 bases lay in between. The CDR3 sequence is 11 residues long. Germline CDR1 reads DFQATT; CDR2 reads SNEGSKA (reference sequence).

The chain carries TRBV5-1 and TRBJ1-2; D possibly corresponds to TRBD1 (5 bases). The V gene lost 4 bases and the J gene lost 4 bases, with 8 bases spanning the gap. Germline CDR1 reads SGHRS; CDR2 reads YFSETQ. This CDR3 contains 12 residues. In DNA, the CDR3 is TGCGCCAGCAGCCAGGACACCTATGGCTACACCTTC. This codes for CASSQDTYGYTF.

The rearrangement uses TRBV18 and TRBJ2-7, with 14 bases fitting TRBD2. V lost 5 bases and J lost 0; bases outside the gene matches: 3. The length of the CDR3 is 16 residues. The germline V gene encodes CDR1 KGHSH and CDR2 LQKENI. In nucleotides, the CDR3 is TGTGCCAGCTCAGCCGGGACTAGCGGGAGCTCCTACGAGCAGTACTTC. This codes for CASSAGTSGSSYEQYF.

The chain carries TRBV28 and TRBJ2-2, with 8 nucleotides matching TRBD1. The CDR3 sequence is 14 residues long. Germline V gene data show CDR1 as MDHEN and CDR2 as SYDVKM. V lost 1 base and J lost 6; bases outside the gene matches: 1. The CDR3 spells CASSLSGGSGELFF. CDR3 DNA: TGTGCCAGCAGTTTATCAGGGGGCTCCGGGGAGCTGTTTTTT.

This clonotype was counted once. This chain uses TRBV12-3 or TRBV12-4 with TRBJ1-1, with 7 positions matching TRBD1. Trimming at V came to 3 bases and at J to 0 bases, leaving 7 bases not matched to a gene. This CDR3 comprises 16 residues. The DNA of the CDR3 is TGTGCCAGCAGTTTCCTCCCGGGACAGATGAACACTGAAGCTTTCTTT. Translation gives CASSFLPGQMNTEAFF.

This chain joins TRBV7-2 and TRBJ1-3; no reliable D call. Trimming shortened V by 2 bases and J by 2 bases, and 10 bases separated the two germline ends. Per the germline V gene, CDR1 is SGHTA and CDR2 is FQGNSA. CDR3 size: 15 residues. CDR3 sequence reads: CASSLSYGPGNTIYF. The CDR3 nucleotides are TGTGCCAGCAGCTTAAGTTATGGGCCTGGAAACACCATATATTTT.

This clonotype was seen only a few times. The chain combines TRBV5-1 with TRBJ1-5, with TRBD1 identical over 9 bases. Germline lookup yields CDR1 SGHRS and CDR2 YFSETQ. This CDR3 comprises 15 residues. The ends lost 0 bases at V and 3 bases at J; junction bases unmatched: 1. The CDR3 DNA is TGCGCCAGCAGCTTGGGGACAGGGGCCAATCAGCCCCAGCATTTT. Protein sequence: CASSLGTGANQPQHF.